These 7 T cell receptor beta chains share one sample of origin, sequenced in a study of T cells in women clearing cervical HPV infection. Clones were read by immunoSEQ multiplex PCR, and TCRdb kept only the in-frame ones, dropping some. The table counts 42,000 or so clones; around 4.9% lies in the top ten. The sample consisted of blood buffy coat. Receptors originate from a woman between 18 and 75 years old with a cervical HPV16 infection that either progressed to CIN3+ or cleared (not recorded which).

Comments on this clone: From the germline J gene comes the end of the CDR3, since the read stops 3 residues before it. The chain couples TRBV20-1 to TRBJ1-2; TRBD1 might be the D (5 bases). Trimming stripped 0 bases from V and 5 bases from J, with 13 bases between. CDR3 size: 14 residues. Germline-derived CDR1 and CDR2 are DFQATT and SNEGSKA (reference sequence). Incomplete CDR3 DNA: TGCAGTGCTAGAGATCGGGGGGGACTTTATGGC. Amino acid sequence: CSARDRGGLYG. The entire CDR3 protein is CSARDRGGLYGYTF.

As concerns this clone: The CDR3 extends 3 residues past the end of the read, so its final part is completed from the germline J gene. V usage is TRBV11-2 and J usage is TRBJ2-7, with D tentatively TRBD2 (6 bases). V lost 5 bases, J lost 3 bases, and 8 bases lay in between. CDR1 and CDR2 from the germline V gene are SGHAT and FQNNGV. The CDR3 totals 12 residues. This chain's CDR3 is CASSRGYYEQYF. The CDR3 DNA, read in part, is TGTGCCAGCAGCCGGGGGTACTACGAG.

Concerning this clone: The CDR3 end is not reached by the read, which stops 3 residues before it; the germline J gene fills it in. The rearrangement uses TRBV2 and TRBJ2-2; D unresolved. The CDR3 loop spans 14 amino acids. From germline, CDR1 is SNHLY and CDR2 FYNNEI. V lost 8 bases and J 5 bases, leaving 15 bases between the germline ends. The CDR3 loop reads CASLLGSYTGELFF. The part of the CDR3 DNA that was read is TGTGCCAGCCTACTGGGTAGCTATACCGGGGAG.

As concerns this clone: The read halts 3 residues ahead of the CDR3 end, with the missing end drawn from the germline J gene. This chain links TRBV2 with TRBJ2-7; D call uncertain. Germline loops: CDR1 SNHLY, CDR2 FYNNEI. V lost 7 bases to trimming and J lost 0 bases, with 10 bases between them. The CDR3 totals 13 residues. Partial CDR3 DNA: TGTGCCAGCAAGCCAATGAGCTCCTACGAG. It is translated as CASKPMSSYE. The complete CDR3 reads CASKPMSSYEQYF. The whole variable domain, remainder taken from reference TRBV2 and TRBJ2-7, is EPEVTQTPSHQVTQMGQEVILRCVPISNHLYFYWYRQILGQKVEFLVSFYNNEISEKSEIFDDQFSVERPDGSNFTLKIRSTKLEDSAMYFCASKPMSSYEQYFGPGTRLTVT.

Concerning this clone itself: The read gets to within 3 residues of the CDR3 end, and the germline J gene fills in the rest. The chain combines TRBV11-3 with TRBJ1-2; D is ambiguous. Trimming shortened V by 0 bases and J by 4 bases, and 6 bases separated the two germline ends. This CDR3 is built from 13 residues. Germline CDR1 and CDR2: SGHNT and YENEEA. Incomplete CDR3 DNA: TGTGCCAGCAGCTTAGACAGAACCTATGGC. Its protein is CASSLDRTYG. The full CDR3 protein reads CASSLDRTYGYTF.

On this clone itself: The CDR3 extends 3 residues past the end of the read, so its final part is completed from the germline J gene. The chain uses TRBV7-6 and TRBJ1-6; D is possibly TRBD1 (5 bases). Trimming cost V 0 bases and J 8 bases, with 11 bases left between them. The CDR3 spans 15 residues. Germline assignment: CDR1 SGHVS and CDR2 FNYEAQ. The covered CDR3 bases are TGTGCCAGCAGCTTAGCGGCGGGGCTTGATTCACCC. Translated: CASSLAAGLDSP. The CDR3 as a whole reads CASSLAAGLDSPLHF.

With respect to this clone: The missing CDR3 end, 3 residues past where the read stops, is filled in from the germline J gene. The chain combines TRBV19 with TRBJ2-7, with D possibly matching TRBD1 (5 bases). CDR1 is LNHDA and CDR2 is SQIVND in the germline V gene (reference sequence). The CDR3 is 14 residues long. Between the trimmed V and J ends, which lost 8 bases and 4 bases, there was a span of 18 bases. Here the CDR3 reads CASSTRRGSYEQYF. The CDR3 DNA, read in part, is TGTGCCAGTTCAACACGTAGGGGAAGTTACGAG.